The T cell receptor beta chain described here comes from a study of T cells after yellow fever vaccination. About the study: For low cell numbers, libraries were made with SMART-Seq v4 Ultra Low Input.

5'RACE template switching produced TCR cDNA carrying a universal primer site and UMIs. TCRdb re-derived calls from the 5' RACE reads in MiXCR, one entry per CDR3 protein. The table records tens of thousands of distinct CDR3 sequences, approximately 7.5% of them present only once. V lost 5 bases, J lost 3 bases, and 9 bases lay in between. There are 13 residues in the CDR3. From germline, CDR1 is SSHAT and CDR2 FNYEAQ (reference sequence). This clonotype has ten or more counts. What it binds is not known. Study observations and caveats: Primary-vaccination clones mostly resurfaced post-booster (96% CD4, more than 85% CD8).

This receptor was identified in a young man who received the YFV17D yellow fever vaccine. The chain recombines TRBV7-7 with TRBJ2-3; D not resolved. Sequenced here: CD8+ T cells sorted from PBMCs, sampled on the day of the yellow fever booster vaccination. The CDR3 is CASSPAPTDTQYF. DNA of the CDR3: TGTGCCAGCAGCCCAGCCCCTACAGATACGCAGTATTTT.